Presented here are 9 T cell receptor beta chains from one specimen sequenced in a study of blood T cell repertoires in COVID-19. Assay: immunoSEQ multiplex PCR; the TCRdb copy retains only in-frame clones and omits some. The sample has about 230,000 clones, 70% to 90% seen once. Sequenced material: peripheral blood. These receptors came from a man aged 45-65 years with COVID-19, enrolled during active disease.

This chain connects TRBV6-2 or TRBV6-3 to TRBJ2-4, with 11 bases aligning to TRBD2. Germline assignment: CDR1 MNHEY and CDR2 SVGEGT. This CDR3 has 18 amino acids. J lost 0 bases, V lost 5 bases, and 9 bases had no gene match. The CDR3 here is CASSRSGRGSIAKNIQYF. CDR3 bases: TGTGCCAGCAGTCGTAGCGGGAGGGGCTCCATAGCCAAAAACATTCAGTACTTC.

The chain uses TRBV5-4 and TRBJ2-7; 10 bases agree with TRBD2. Germline loops: CDR1 SGHNT, CDR2 YYREEE (reference sequence). V dropped 4 bases and J dropped 0; count of bases not matched to a gene: 7. CDR3 length: 16 residues. For the CDR3, the DNA is TGTGCCAGCAGCCCCTGGGCTAGCGGGGGCTCCTACGAGCAGTACTTC. Translated: CASSPWASGGSYEQYF.

The rearrangement uses TRBV5-1 and TRBJ2-5, with TRBD2 matching 7 bases. The CDR3 is 14 residues long. V shed 4 bases, J shed 5 bases, and the junction held 8 bases outside the gene matches. Germline loops: CDR1 SGHRS, CDR2 YFSETQ. Written as DNA, the CDR3 is TGCGCCAGCAGCCCCCGGGGAGGGGAGGAGACCCAGTACTTC. This translates into CASSPRGGEETQYF.

The J gene is TRBJ2-7, the V gene TRBV10-3; tentatively, D is TRBD2 (6 bases). V lost 0 bases, J lost 3 bases, and 12 bases lay in between. Looked up from germline, CDR1 is ENHRY and CDR2 is SYGVKD. The CDR3 covers 15 residues. As DNA, the CDR3 is TGTGCCATCAGTGAGTCGACGGTGGGGGGCTACGAGCAGTACTTC. This translates into CAISESTVGGYEQYF.

The chain uses TRBV4-2 and TRBJ2-7; TRBD2 matches 7 bases. The junction had 5 bases not matched to a gene; V was cut back by 1 base and J by 2 bases. The CDR3 length is 15 residues. Germline V gene sequence: CDR1 LGHNA, CDR2 YNFKEQ. The CDR3 protein is CASSQGSSGTYEQYF. CDR3 DNA sequence: TGTGCCAGCAGCCAAGGGTCTAGCGGAACCTACGAGCAGTACTTC.

This clone has just one count. This chain connects TRBV3-1 (or the pseudogene TRBV3-2) to TRBJ1-5; D is perhaps TRBD1 (6 bases). There are 15 residues in the CDR3. Germline loops: CDR1 LGHDT, CDR2 YNNKEL (reference sequence). V lost 5 bases and J lost 4, with 15 bases in between. The CDR3 region has the DNA TGTGCCAGCAGCACACGGGGGGCAGGGAATCAGCCCCAGCATTTT. Protein sequence: CASSTRGAGNQPQHF.

This clone was seen a single time. CDR3 sequence (DNA): TGTGCCAGCAGCACAGGGCTTGGGGAGACCCAGTACTTC. Its protein product is CASSTGLGETQYF. This chain links TRBV7-3 with TRBJ2-5; D may be TRBD1 (6 bases). The ends were cut back, 5 bases at V and 5 bases at J, with 12 bases in the middle. The CDR3 loop spans 13 amino acids. The V gene's germline CDR1 is SGHTA and CDR2 FQGTGA.

V usage is TRBV6-5 and J usage is TRBJ2-1; 7 bases line up with TRBD1. V lost 6 bases and J lost 9; bases outside the gene matches: 8. From germline, CDR1 is MNHEY and CDR2 SVGAGI. The CDR3 runs 13 residues. The CDR3, as DNA: TGTGCCAGCAGCCAACCAGGGGGTGCTGAGCAGTTCTTC. This sequence encodes CASSQPGGAEQFF.

V usage is TRBV7-2 and J usage is TRBJ2-1; 9 bases fit TRBD2. V lost 3 bases, J lost 13 bases, and 10 bases stayed unmatched. The germline gives CDR1 SGHTA, CDR2 FQGNSA. The CDR3 has 14 residues. In nucleotides, the CDR3 is TGTGCCAGCAGCTTGCGGGGGGGCCTATCTATTCAGTTCTTC. Residues: CASSLRGGLSIQFF.